Shown below are 9 T cell receptor beta chains from a single sample sequenced in a study of metastatic and nonmetastatic thyroid tumors. Ahead of thyroid surgery, no patient had received treatment of any kind. TCRdb ran MiXCR on the PCR reads. This sample has 33,000 or so clones, with 15% to 20% found just once. Source material: blood. The receptors were sampled from a female donor with papillary thyroid cancer or a benign thyroid nodule (not recorded which). Some clones in this sample may be carry-over from other donors' samples.

A word on this clone: One base away lies a much larger clone, so this may be a sequencing read error. The CDR3 does not end in the conserved phenylalanine or tryptophan, so this is likely a read error. CDR3 in DNA: TGCGCCAGCAGCCGCAAATTCGGTCCCGGGACAGGGGAAAGCAATGGGCAGTTCATC. Its protein is CASSRKFGPGTGESNGQFI. V gene TRBV4-1 combines with J gene TRBJ2-1, with TRBD1 matching over 10 bases. Germline-derived CDR1 and CDR2 are MGHRA and YSYEKL. This CDR3 is 19 amino acids long.

This clone was picked up many times. The V call is TRBV19, the J call TRBJ2-1, with 8 bases identical to TRBD2. The germline CDR1 and CDR2 sequences are LNHDA and SQIVND (reference sequence). This CDR3 is 14 amino acids long. Losses at the gene ends were 3 bases for V and 7 bases for J; bases not matched to a gene: 5. The CDR3 reads CASSIGGGQNEQFF. The CDR3 region has the DNA TGTGCCAGTAGTATTGGCGGGGGGCAGAATGAGCAGTTCTTC.

Many counts were recorded for this clone. The chain combines TRBV9 with TRBJ2-3; unclear D gene. Between the trimmed V and J ends, which lost 0 bases and 2 bases, there was a span of 13 bases. The CDR3 contains 16 residues. The V gene's germline CDR1 is SGDLS and CDR2 YYNGEE. The CDR3 loop reads CASSVGIYQATDTQYF. Written as DNA, the CDR3 is TGTGCCAGCAGCGTAGGAATCTACCAAGCCACAGATACGCAGTATTTT.

Concerning this clone itself: This may arise from a read error, as a much more abundant clone is one base away. The chain is built from TRBV7-9 and TRBJ1-1, with a weak D call TRBD1 (5 bases). CDR1 and CDR2 from the germline V gene are SEHNR and FQNEAQ (reference sequence). The CDR3 has 15 residues. CDR3 DNA: TGTGTCAGCAGCCTCGACAGAGACTCCCTTAGAGGAGCTTTCTTT. It codes for CVSSLDRDSLRGAFF.

This clone occurred a few times. The chain couples TRBV6-1 to TRBJ2-7; 9 bases are a match to TRBD2. This CDR3 comprises 15 residues. The V segment lost 6 bases and the J segment 7 bases; nucleotides outside the gene matches: 13. Germline lookup yields CDR1 MNHNS and CDR2 SASEGT. The CDR3 DNA follows: TGTGCCAGCAGCTCGACTAGCGGCCCGGCCTTGGAGCAGTACTTC. It is translated as CASSSTSGPALEQYF.

The table lists this clone with many counts. This chain links TRBV5-5 with TRBJ2-3; unclear D gene. The ends were cut back, 1 base at V and 0 bases at J, with 6 bases in the middle. Germline V gives CDR1 SGHKS, CDR2 YYEKEE (reference sequence). CDR3 size: 14 residues. The CDR3 DNA reads TGTGCCAGCAGCTTGCTACAGAGCACAGATACGCAGTATTTT. It yields the protein CASSLLQSTDTQYF.

This clone was seen repeatedly, ten times or more. This chain joins TRBV29-1 and TRBJ2-3; TRBD1 might be the D (6 bases). The V gene's germline CDR1 is SQVTM and CDR2 ANQGSEA. This CDR3 is 12 amino acids long. V was shortened by 6 bases and J by 7 bases, with 14 bases between the two germline ends. CDR3 DNA: TGCAGCGTGGGGGCCCTAGCCCATACGCAGTATTTT. As protein: CSVGALAHTQYF.

This clone was seen a handful of times. The chain is built from TRBV6-1 and TRBJ2-1; D remains unclear. Trimming removed 10 bases from V and 5 bases from J, with 18 bases in between. Looked up from germline, CDR1 is MNHNS and CDR2 is SASEGT. The CDR3 loop spans 14 amino acids. The CDR3 sequence: CATQEVARDNEQFF. CDR3 sequence (DNA): TGTGCCACCCAAGAGGTAGCCAGAGACAATGAGCAGTTCTTC.

This clone was detected ten times or more. The chain links TRBV3-1 to TRBJ2-3; the D gene is possibly TRBD2 (6 bases). Between the trimmed V and J ends, which lost 1 base and 1 base, there was a span of 6 bases. Per the germline V gene, CDR1 is LGHDT and CDR2 is YNNKEL (reference sequence). This CDR3 region has 14 residues. The CDR3 DNA sequence: TGTGCCAGCAGCCAAGGGAGGGGCACAGATACGCAGTATTTT. Translating it yields CASSQGRGTDTQYF.